The subject of this entry is one T cell receptor beta chain. The data were obtained in a study of T cell changes during pregnancy in multiple sclerosis. V dropped 0 bases and J dropped 0; count of bases not matched to a gene: 9. The CDR3 consists of 19 residues. Germline lookup yields CDR1 SGHDT and CDR2 YYEEEE. The repertoire was sequenced with immunoSEQ multiplex PCR; TCRdb's copy has only in-frame clones and lacks some. The sample comprises approximately 74,000 clones, 88% of which are singletons, and less than 4% rests with the top ten. The source of this sequence is a female donor with multiple sclerosis, enrolled in a pregnancy study. The chain joins TRBV5-6 to TRBJ1-6; TRBD1 aligns across 7 bases. Material: peripheral blood, obtained before pregnancy. The CDR3 here is CASSLGLTGARSYNSPLHF. CDR3 nucleotides: TGTGCCAGCAGCTTGGGGCTTACAGGGGCCCGCTCCTATAATTCACCCCTCCACTTT.